Presented here are 20 T cell receptor beta chains from one specimen sequenced in a study of T cell responses to AZD1222 COVID-19 vaccine. Data came from immunoSEQ multiplex PCR; TCRdb stores just in-frame clones and leaves some out. The sample shows 35,000 or so clones, 70% to 90% of them seen only once. The sample was peripheral blood, taken on day 0 of AZD1222 vaccination. The source is an adult in good health.

The rearrangement uses TRBV27 and TRBJ1-3, with D unresolved. There are 13 residues in the CDR3. CDR1 is MNHEY and CDR2 is SMNVEV in the germline V gene (reference sequence). V was trimmed by 5 bases and J by 0 bases, leaving 5 bases between them. The CDR3: CASSPPSGNTIYF. The CDR3 bases are TGTGCCAGCAGTCCTCCCTCTGGAAACACCATATATTTT.

The chain is built from TRBV6-2 or TRBV6-3 and TRBJ1-5; no reliable D call. The CDR3 extends over 14 amino acids. V shed 2 bases and J shed 6 bases, with 11 bases lying between them. Looked up from germline, CDR1 is MNHEY and CDR2 is SVGEGT. The CDR3 region is CASSYDLYGQPQHF. The CDR3 DNA is TGTGCCAGCAGTTACGACCTGTACGGTCAGCCCCAGCATTTT.

The CDR3 sequence is CASSDTLGGSGANVLTF. For the CDR3, the DNA is TGTGCCAGCAGTGACACCCTAGGGGGCTCTGGGGCCAACGTCCTGACTTTC. The gene calls are TRBV6-1 and TRBJ2-6, with D possibly TRBD1 on 6 matching bases. With 3 bases removed from V and 0 bases from J, the gap between germline ends came to 12 bases. This CDR3 has 17 residues. CDR1 and CDR2 from the germline V gene are MNHNS and SASEGT.

The chain uses TRBV27 and TRBJ1-6, with 9 bases lining up with TRBD1. After removal of 7 bases from V and 7 bases from J, the junction contained 2 bases not matched to a gene. The V gene's germline CDR1 is MNHEY and CDR2 SMNVEV (reference sequence). This CDR3 is 13 amino acids long. The CDR3 DNA reads as TGTGCCAGCACTGGACAGGGGAATTCACCCCTCCACTTT. Its protein is CASTGQGNSPLHF.

The J gene is TRBJ2-1, the V gene TRBV24-1; D might be TRBD1 (5 bases). Deletions cut 9 bases from V and 8 bases from J, with 13 bases between. Germline V CDR1 and CDR2: KGHDR, SFDVKD. The CDR3 contains 12 residues. The CDR3 reads CATGQLADEQFF. For the CDR3, the DNA is TGTGCCACCGGACAATTGGCCGATGAGCAGTTCTTC.

This chain links TRBV7-9 with TRBJ2-5; a weak D match, TRBD2 (6 bases). CDR3 size: 15 residues. Germline CDR1 reads SEHNR; CDR2 reads FQNEAQ (reference sequence). With 1 base removed from V and 5 bases from J, the gap between germline ends came to 14 bases. The CDR3 DNA sequence: TGTGCCAGCAGCTTAGAGGAGGGAATAAGGGAGACCCAGTACTTC. It specifies CASSLEEGIRETQYF.

The V call is TRBV5-4, the J call TRBJ2-1; D remains ambiguous. Trimming left V 3 bases short and J 10 bases short, with 11 bases between. Per the germline V gene, CDR1 is SGHNT and CDR2 is YYREEE (reference sequence). This CDR3 is 12 amino acids long. The CDR3 bases are TGTGCCAGCAGCTCTCTAGGAGAGGAGCAGTTCTTC. Translated, it gives CASSSLGEEQFF. Looking up the rest from reference TRBV5-4 and TRBJ2-1 gives the full variable domain: ETGVTQSPTHLIKTRGQQVTLRCSSQSGHNTVSWYQQALGQGPQFIFQYYREEENGRGNFPPRFSGLQFPNYSSELNVNALELDDSALYLCASSSLGEEQFFGPGTRLTVL.

The rearrangement joins TRBV29-1 to TRBJ2-1; 7 bases match TRBD2. The germline V gene encodes CDR1 SQVTM and CDR2 ANQGSEA. With 5 bases clipped from V and 5 bases from J, the junction kept 9 bases outside the gene matches. The CDR3 spans 14 residues. CDR3 sequence reads: CSVQRRESDNEQFF. Written as DNA, the CDR3 is TGCAGCGTTCAAAGGCGGGAGAGTGACAATGAGCAGTTCTTC.

J is TRBJ2-3 and V is TRBV6-5; 8 bases line up with TRBD2. The J segment lost 8 bases and the V segment lost 4 bases, leaving 8 bases of the junction unmatched. The CDR3 spans 14 residues. Per the germline V gene, CDR1 is MNHEY and CDR2 is SVGAGI. CDR3 coding DNA: TGTGCCAGCAGTTCGCGGGAGGCACGGGGTACGCAGTATTTT. Translation gives CASSSREARGTQYF.

J is TRBJ1-2 and V is TRBV6-1, with 8 bases aligning to TRBD1. CDR1 and CDR2 (germline): MNHNS, SASEGT. The junction had 11 bases not matched to a gene; V was cut back by 3 bases and J by 8 bases. The CDR3 sequence is 15 residues long. Here the CDR3 DNA reads TGTGCCAGCAGTGATTTAGACAGGGGCACTGCCGGCTACACCTTC. Residues: CASSDLDRGTAGYTF.

The J gene is TRBJ2-7, the V gene TRBV19; 13 nucleotides align to TRBD2. This CDR3 is built from 14 residues. With V trimmed by 5 bases and J by 7 bases, 5 bases remained unmatched. Germline assignment: CDR1 LNHDA and CDR2 SQIVND (reference sequence). The CDR3 sequence: CASSPRTSGSEQYF. DNA of the CDR3: TGTGCCAGTAGTCCCCGGACTAGCGGGAGTGAGCAGTACTTC.

This clone was observed once. The rearrangement uses TRBV12-3 or TRBV12-4 and TRBJ1-5; D unclear. The CDR3 extends over 13 amino acids. Trimming took off 3 bases at V and 1 base at J, with 4 bases between the two ends. DNA of the CDR3: TGTGCCAGCAGTTTCGGGAGCAATCAGCCCCAGCATTTT. Protein: CASSFGSNQPQHF.

V and J are TRBV6-4 and TRBJ1-2; 9 bases agree with TRBD1. CDR1 MRHNA and CDR2 SNTAGT come from the germline V gene. Germline trimming cut 2 bases from V and 4 bases from J; bases unmatched to any gene: 5. This CDR3 has 15 amino acids. CDR3 bases: TGTGCCAGCAGTGACCGGACAGGGGCCGCCTATGGCTACACCTTC. Translated: CASSDRTGAAYGYTF.

The CDR3 here is CASSVGLVAGANVLTF. In DNA form, the CDR3 reads TGTGCCAGCAGCGTAGGGTTGGTGGCTGGGGCCAACGTCCTGACTTTC. The rearrangement links TRBV7-9 to TRBJ2-6, with D unclear. Trimming took 5 bases from V and 2 from J, leaving 13 bases between them. Germline lookup yields CDR1 SEHNR and CDR2 FQNEAQ (reference sequence). The length of the CDR3 is 16 residues.

The rearrangement links TRBV19 to TRBJ2-4, with TRBD2 as a possible D gene (7 bases). Per the germline V gene, CDR1 is LNHDA and CDR2 is SQIVND (reference sequence). The CDR3 extends over 18 amino acids. V lost 2 bases and J lost 6, with 23 bases in between. Here the CDR3 DNA reads TGTGCCAGTAGTATAAATTGGGGGGGGCAGCTCAAGGGAAACATTCAGTACTTC. It specifies CASSINWGGQLKGNIQYF.

J is TRBJ1-1 and V is TRBV5-5, with D tentatively TRBD1 (5 bases). The V end lost 2 bases, the J end lost 1 base, and 6 bases lay between the germline ends. The germline V gene has CDR1 SGHKS and CDR2 YYEKEE (reference sequence). The CDR3 totals 13 residues. The CDR3 sequence is CASSFTGNTEAFF. In DNA, the CDR3 is TGTGCCAGCAGCTTTACAGGGAACACTGAAGCTTTCTTT.

This rearrangement joins TRBV5-4 to TRBJ2-2; the D is unclear. Germline CDR1 is SGHNT and CDR2 is YYREEE (reference sequence). V lost 7 bases and J lost 0, with 7 bases in between. This CDR3 spans 13 amino acids. For the CDR3, the DNA is TGTGCCAGCTATAGCCCGAACACCGGGGAGCTGTTTTTT. Its translation: CASYSPNTGELFF.

The chain carries TRBV28 and TRBJ2-7; no reliable D call. CDR1 is MDHEN and CDR2 is SYDVKM in the germline V gene. The CDR3 totals 12 residues. Trimming cost V 4 bases and J 3 bases, with 7 bases left between them. The CDR3 spells CASSSDIYEQYF. The CDR3 region has the DNA TGTGCCAGCAGTTCCGATATCTACGAGCAGTACTTC.

This chain links TRBV2 with TRBJ2-7; 9 nucleotides match TRBD1. This CDR3 has 15 residues. Germline V lookup: CDR1 SNHLY, CDR2 FYNNEI. V was pared by 5 bases and J by 7 bases, with 12 bases of the junction left unmatched. The CDR3 reads CASSTDRGFLREQYF. For the CDR3, the DNA is TGTGCCAGCAGTACGGACAGGGGTTTTCTTCGGGAGCAGTACTTC.

The V and J genes are TRBV18 and TRBJ1-5; D unclear. Per germline, CDR1 KGHSH and CDR2 LQKENI. V dropped 6 bases and J dropped 3 bases, with 6 bases sitting between them. The CDR3 runs to 12 residues. CDR3 loop: CASSRDNQPQHF. In nucleotides, the CDR3 is TGTGCCAGCTCCCGGGACAATCAGCCCCAGCATTTT.